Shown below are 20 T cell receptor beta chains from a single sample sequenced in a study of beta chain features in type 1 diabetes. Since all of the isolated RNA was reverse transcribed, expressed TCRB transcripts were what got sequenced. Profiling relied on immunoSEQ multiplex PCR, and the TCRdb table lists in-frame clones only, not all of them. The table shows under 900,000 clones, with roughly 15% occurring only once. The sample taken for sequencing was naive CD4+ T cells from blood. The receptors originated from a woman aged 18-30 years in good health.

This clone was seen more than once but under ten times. The CDR3, as DNA: TGTGCCAGTAGTATTGGGACAGGGGGGACTGGGGCCAACGTCCTGACTTTC. It translates to CASSIGTGGTGANVLTF. This chain connects TRBV19 to TRBJ2-6; TRBD1 matches at 11 bases. After removal of 3 bases from V and 2 bases from J, the junction contained 3 bases not matched to a gene. This CDR3 spans 17 amino acids. Germline V gene lookup returns CDR1 LNHDA and CDR2 SQIVND (reference sequence).

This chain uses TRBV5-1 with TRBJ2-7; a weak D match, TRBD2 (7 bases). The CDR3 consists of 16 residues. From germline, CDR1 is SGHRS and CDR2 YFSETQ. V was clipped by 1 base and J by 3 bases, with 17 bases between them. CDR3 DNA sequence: TGCGCCAGCAGCTTGCGCCGGGGGGCGATTGGCTACGAGCAGTACTTC. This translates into CASSLRRGAIGYEQYF. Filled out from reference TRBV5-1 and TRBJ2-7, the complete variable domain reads KAGVTQTPRYLIKTRGQQVTLSCSPISGHRSVSWYQQTPGQGLQFLFEYFSETQRNKGNFPGRFSGRQFSNSRSEMNVSTLELGDSALYLCASSLRRGAIGYEQYFGPGTRLTVT.

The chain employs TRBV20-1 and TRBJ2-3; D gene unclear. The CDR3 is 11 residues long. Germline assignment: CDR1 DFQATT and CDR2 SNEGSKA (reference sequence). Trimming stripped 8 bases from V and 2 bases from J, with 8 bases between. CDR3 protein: CSHSFTDTQYF. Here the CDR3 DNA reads TGCAGTCACAGTTTCACAGATACGCAGTATTTT.

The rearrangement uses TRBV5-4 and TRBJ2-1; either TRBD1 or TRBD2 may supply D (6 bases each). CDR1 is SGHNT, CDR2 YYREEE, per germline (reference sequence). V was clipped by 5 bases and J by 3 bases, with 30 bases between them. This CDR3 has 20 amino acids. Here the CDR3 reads CASSRSGGPHGIGSYNEQFF. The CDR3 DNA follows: TGTGCCAGCAGTAGATCCGGGGGCCCTCATGGGATCGGTAGCTACAATGAGCAGTTCTTC.

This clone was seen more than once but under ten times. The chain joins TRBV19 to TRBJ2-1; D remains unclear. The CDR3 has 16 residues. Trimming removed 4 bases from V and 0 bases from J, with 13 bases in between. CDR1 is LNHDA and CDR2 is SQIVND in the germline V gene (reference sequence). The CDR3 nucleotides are TGTGCCAGTAGTAACCCCTCGGGCGCCTCCTACAATGAGCAGTTCTTC. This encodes CASSNPSGASYNEQFF.

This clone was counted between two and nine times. This CDR3 is CASSQEGGRGLQETQYF. The DNA for the CDR3 is TGCGCCAGCAGCCAAGAAGGTGGCAGGGGGCTCCAAGAGACCCAGTACTTC. The V call is TRBV4-1, the J call TRBJ2-5; 8 bases fit TRBD1. The junction had 7 bases not matched to a gene; V was cut back by 0 bases and J by 1 base. Germline V gene data show CDR1 as MGHRA and CDR2 as YSYEKL. This CDR3 region has 17 residues.

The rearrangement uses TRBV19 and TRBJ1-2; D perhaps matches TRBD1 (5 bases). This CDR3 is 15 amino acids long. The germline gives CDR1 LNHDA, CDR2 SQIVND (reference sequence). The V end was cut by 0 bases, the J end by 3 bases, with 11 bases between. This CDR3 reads CASSIDAGPDYGYTF. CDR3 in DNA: TGTGCCAGTAGTATAGATGCGGGGCCTGACTATGGCTACACCTTC.

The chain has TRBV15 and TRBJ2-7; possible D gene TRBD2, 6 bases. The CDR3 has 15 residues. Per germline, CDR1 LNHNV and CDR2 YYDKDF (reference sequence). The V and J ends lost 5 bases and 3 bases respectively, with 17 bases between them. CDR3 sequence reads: CATSFLVAANYEQYF. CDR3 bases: TGTGCCACCAGCTTCCTAGTAGCGGCGAACTACGAGCAGTACTTC.

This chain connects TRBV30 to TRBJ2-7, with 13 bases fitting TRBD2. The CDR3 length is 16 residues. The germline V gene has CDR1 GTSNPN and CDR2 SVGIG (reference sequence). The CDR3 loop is CASTSGRRKLPYEQYF. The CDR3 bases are TGTGCATCGACTAGCGGGAGGCGCAAACTCCCCTACGAGCAGTACTTC.

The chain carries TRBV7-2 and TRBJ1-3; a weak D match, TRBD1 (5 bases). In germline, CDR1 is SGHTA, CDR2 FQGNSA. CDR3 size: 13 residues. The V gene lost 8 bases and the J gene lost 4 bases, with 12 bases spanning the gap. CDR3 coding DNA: TGTGCCAGCCGCGTAGGGGTCGGAAACACCATATATTTT. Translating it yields CASRVGVGNTIYF.

As DNA, the CDR3 is TGTGCCAGCAGTCATACGGAGACCCAGTACTTC. Protein sequence: CASSHTETQYF. The chain has TRBV14 and TRBJ2-5; unclear D gene. The CDR3 contains 11 residues. Between the trimmed V and J ends, which lost 6 bases and 5 bases, there was a span of 7 bases. Germline V CDR1 and CDR2: SGHDN, FVKESK.

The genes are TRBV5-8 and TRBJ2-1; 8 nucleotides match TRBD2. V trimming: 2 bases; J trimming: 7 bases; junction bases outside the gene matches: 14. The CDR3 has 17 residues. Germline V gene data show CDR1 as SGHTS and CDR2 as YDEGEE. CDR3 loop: CASSFGIGTSQQNEQFF. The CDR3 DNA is TGTGCCAGCAGCTTTGGTATAGGGACTAGTCAGCAGAATGAGCAGTTCTTC.

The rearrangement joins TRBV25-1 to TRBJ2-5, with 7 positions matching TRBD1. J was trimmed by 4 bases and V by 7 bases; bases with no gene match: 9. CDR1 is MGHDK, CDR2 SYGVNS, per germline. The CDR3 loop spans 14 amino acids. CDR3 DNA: TGTGCCAGCACACCGGGACAGATGGCAGAGACCCAGTACTTC. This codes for CASTPGQMAETQYF.

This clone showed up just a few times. CDR3 nucleotide sequence: TGTGCCAGCAGTTTTGGTCCCGGGGAGCTGTTTTTT. It translates to CASSFGPGELFF. This rearrangement joins TRBV28 to TRBJ2-2; no clear D gene. V lost 3 bases and J lost 6, with 5 bases in between. CDR1 is MDHEN and CDR2 is SYDVKM in the germline V gene. The CDR3 is 12 residues long.

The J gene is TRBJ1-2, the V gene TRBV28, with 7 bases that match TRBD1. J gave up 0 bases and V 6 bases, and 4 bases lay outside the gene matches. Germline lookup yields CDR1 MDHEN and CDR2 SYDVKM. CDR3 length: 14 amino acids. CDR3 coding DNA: TGTGCCAGCAGCCTGGGACAGCCTAACTATGGCTACACCTTC. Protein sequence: CASSLGQPNYGYTF.

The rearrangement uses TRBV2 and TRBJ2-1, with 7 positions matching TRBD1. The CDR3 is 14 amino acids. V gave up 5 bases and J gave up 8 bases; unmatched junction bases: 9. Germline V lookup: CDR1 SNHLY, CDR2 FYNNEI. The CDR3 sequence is CASSTGTAFDEQFF. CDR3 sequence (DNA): TGTGCCAGCAGTACCGGGACAGCGTTCGATGAGCAGTTCTTC.

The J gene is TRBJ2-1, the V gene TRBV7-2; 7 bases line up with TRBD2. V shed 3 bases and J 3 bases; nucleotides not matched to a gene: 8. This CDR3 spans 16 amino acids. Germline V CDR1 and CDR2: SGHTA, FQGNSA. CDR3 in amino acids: CASSLVPSGIYNEQFF. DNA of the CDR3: TGTGCCAGCAGCTTGGTCCCTAGCGGCATCTACAATGAGCAGTTCTTC.

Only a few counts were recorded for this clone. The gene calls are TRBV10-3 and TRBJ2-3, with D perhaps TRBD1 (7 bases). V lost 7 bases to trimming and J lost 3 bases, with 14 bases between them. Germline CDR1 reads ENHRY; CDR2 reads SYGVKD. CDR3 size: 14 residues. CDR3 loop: CAITATGRTDTQYF. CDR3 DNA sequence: TGTGCCATCACCGCGACAGGGAGGACAGATACGCAGTATTTT.

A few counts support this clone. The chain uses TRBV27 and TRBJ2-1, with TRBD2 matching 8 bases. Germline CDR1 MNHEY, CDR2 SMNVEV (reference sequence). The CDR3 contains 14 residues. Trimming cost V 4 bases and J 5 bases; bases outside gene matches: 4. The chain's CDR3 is CASSSRREDNEQFF. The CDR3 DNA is TGTGCCAGCAGTTCACGGCGGGAGGACAATGAGCAGTTCTTC.

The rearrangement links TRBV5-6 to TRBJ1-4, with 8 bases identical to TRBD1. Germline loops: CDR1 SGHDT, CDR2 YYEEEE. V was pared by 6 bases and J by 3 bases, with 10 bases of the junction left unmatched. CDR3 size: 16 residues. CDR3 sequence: CASTTTGAESNEKLFF. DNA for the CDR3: TGTGCCAGCACCACGACAGGGGCGGAATCTAATGAAAAACTGTTTTTT.